This paragraph reports one T cell receptor (beta chain). Clones were sequenced by immunoSEQ multiplex PCR, and TCRdb holds only the in-frame ones, with some missing. The sample carries 5,500 to 6,500 clones, around 73% recorded once. The data derive from a study of somatic mutations in cytotoxic T cells in rheumatoid arthritis. Trimming shortened V by 6 bases and J by 5 bases, and 15 bases separated the two germline ends. This CDR3 has 14 amino acids. Per germline, CDR1 SGHTS and CDR2 YDEGEE. The receptor comes from an adult with rheumatoid arthritis. Sample: CD8+ T cells sorted from blood. This sequence joins TRBV5-8 and TRBJ1-5; TRBD1 might be the D (5 bases). The CDR3 region has the DNA TGTGCCAGCACTGTGGATGGGACCCATCAGCCCCAGCATTTT. This encodes CASTVDGTHQPQHF.